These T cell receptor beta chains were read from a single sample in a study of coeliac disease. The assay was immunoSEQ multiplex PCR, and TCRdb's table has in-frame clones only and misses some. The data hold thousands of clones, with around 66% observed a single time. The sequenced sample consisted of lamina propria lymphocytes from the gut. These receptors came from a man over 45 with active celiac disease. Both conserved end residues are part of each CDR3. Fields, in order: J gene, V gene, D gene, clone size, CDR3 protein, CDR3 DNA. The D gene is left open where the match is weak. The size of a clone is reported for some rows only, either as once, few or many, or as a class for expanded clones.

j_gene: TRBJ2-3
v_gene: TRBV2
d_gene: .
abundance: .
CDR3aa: CASSLTSPSTDTQYF
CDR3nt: TGTGCCAGCAGCTTGACTAGTCCTAGCACAGATACGCAGTATTTT

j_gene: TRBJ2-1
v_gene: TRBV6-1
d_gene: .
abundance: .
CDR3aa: CASSEAPGQGYEQFF
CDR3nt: TGTGCCAGCAGTGAAGCCCCAGGCCAGGGATATGAGCAGTTCTTC

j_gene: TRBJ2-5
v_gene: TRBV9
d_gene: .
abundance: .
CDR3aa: CASSVDGEYQETQYF
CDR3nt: TGTGCCAGCAGCGTAGATGGGGAGTACCAAGAGACCCAGTACTTC

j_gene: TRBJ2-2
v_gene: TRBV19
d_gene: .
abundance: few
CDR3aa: CASSGRTRAGELFF
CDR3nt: TGTGCCAGTAGTGGACGGACGAGGGCCGGGGAGCTGTTTTTT

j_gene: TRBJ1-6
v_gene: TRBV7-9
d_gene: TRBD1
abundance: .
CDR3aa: CASSPRQGNSPLHF
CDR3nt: TGTGCCAGCAGTCCCCGACAGGGGAATTCACCCCTCCACTTT

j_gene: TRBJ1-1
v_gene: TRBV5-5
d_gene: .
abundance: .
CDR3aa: CASTSQVRNTEAFF
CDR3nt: TGTGCCAGCACCTCCCAGGTGAGGAACACTGAAGCTTTCTTT

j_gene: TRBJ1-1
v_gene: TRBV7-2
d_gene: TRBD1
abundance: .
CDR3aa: CASSLRDRGPLTEAFF
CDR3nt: TGTGCCAGCAGCCTCCGGGACAGGGGGCCTCTCACTGAAGCTTTCTTT

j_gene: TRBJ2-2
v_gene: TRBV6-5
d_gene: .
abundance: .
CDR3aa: CASSLLGAGELFF
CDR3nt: TGTGCCAGCAGCCTCCTAGGGGCCGGGGAGCTGTTTTTT

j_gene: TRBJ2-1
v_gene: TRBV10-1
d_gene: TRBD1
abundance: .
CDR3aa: CASRTDRGGEQFF
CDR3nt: TGCGCCAGCAGAACCGACAGGGGAGGTGAGCAGTTCTTC

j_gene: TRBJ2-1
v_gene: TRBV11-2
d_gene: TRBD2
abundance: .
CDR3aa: CASSKLADPSYNEQFF
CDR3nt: TGTGCCAGCAGTAAACTAGCGGACCCTTCCTACAATGAGCAGTTCTTC

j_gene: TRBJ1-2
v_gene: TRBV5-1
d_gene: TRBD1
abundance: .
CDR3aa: CASSWTGGRGYGYTF
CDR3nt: TGCGCCAGCAGCTGGACAGGGGGCAGGGGCTATGGCTACACCTTC

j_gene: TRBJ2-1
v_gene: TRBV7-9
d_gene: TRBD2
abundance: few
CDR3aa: CASSLTSGIYNEQFF
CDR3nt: TGTGCCAGCAGCTTGACTAGCGGGATTTACAATGAGCAGTTCTTC

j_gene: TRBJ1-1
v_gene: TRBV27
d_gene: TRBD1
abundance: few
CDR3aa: CASSGGQTYLMNTEAFF
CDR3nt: TGTGCCAGCAGTGGGGGACAGACTTATCTCATGAACACTGAAGCTTTCTTT

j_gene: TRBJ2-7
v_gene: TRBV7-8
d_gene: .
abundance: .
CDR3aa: CASSPDWFGEQYF
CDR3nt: TGTGCCAGCAGCCCGGACTGGTTCGGCGAGCAGTACTTC

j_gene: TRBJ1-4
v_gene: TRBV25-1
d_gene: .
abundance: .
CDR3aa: CASSSLNTATNEKLFF
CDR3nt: TGTGCCAGCAGTTCCCTTAACACCGCAACTAATGAAAAACTGTTTTTT

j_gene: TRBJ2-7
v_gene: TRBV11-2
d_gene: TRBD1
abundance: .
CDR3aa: CASSHRGYEQYF
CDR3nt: TGTGCCAGCAGCCACAGGGGTTACGAGCAGTACTTC

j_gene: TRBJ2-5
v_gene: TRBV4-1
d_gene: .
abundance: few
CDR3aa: CASSQEYSGVLGTQYF
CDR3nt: TGCGCCAGCAGCCAAGAGTACAGCGGTGTGCTCGGGACCCAGTACTTC

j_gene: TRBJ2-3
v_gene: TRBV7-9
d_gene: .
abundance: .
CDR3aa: CASSLGYSGGSSDTQYF
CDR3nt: TGTGCCAGCAGCTTAGGGTACTCGGGTGGGTCGTCGGATACGCAGTATTTT

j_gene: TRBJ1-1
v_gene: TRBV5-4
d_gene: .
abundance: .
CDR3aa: CASSLTVNTEAFF
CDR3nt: TGTGCCAGCAGCTTGACAGTTAACACTGAAGCTTTCTTT

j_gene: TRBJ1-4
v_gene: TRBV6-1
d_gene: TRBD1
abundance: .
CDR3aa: CASSVRQGATNEKLFF
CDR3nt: TGTGCCAGCAGTGTGAGGCAGGGGGCAACTAATGAAAAACTGTTTTTC

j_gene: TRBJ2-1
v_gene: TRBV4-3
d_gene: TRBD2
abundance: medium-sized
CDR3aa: CASSLLAGGRHEQFF
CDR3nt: TGCGCCAGCAGCCTCCTAGCGGGAGGGCGCCATGAGCAGTTCTTC

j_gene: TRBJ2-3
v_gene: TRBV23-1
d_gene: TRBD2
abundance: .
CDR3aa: CASSQLSGRGPLGQYF
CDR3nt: TGCGCCAGCAGTCAACTTAGCGGGAGAGGTCCTCTAGGGCAGTATTTT

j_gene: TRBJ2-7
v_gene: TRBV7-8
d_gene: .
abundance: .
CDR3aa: CASRFSVGVGAYEQYF
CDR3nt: TGTGCCAGCAGATTCAGCGTCGGCGTCGGAGCCTACGAGCAGTACTTC

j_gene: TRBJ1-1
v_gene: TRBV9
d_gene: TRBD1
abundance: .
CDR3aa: CASSPGQGLVTEAFF
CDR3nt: TGTGCCAGCAGCCCCGGACAGGGGTTGGTAACTGAAGCTTTCTTT

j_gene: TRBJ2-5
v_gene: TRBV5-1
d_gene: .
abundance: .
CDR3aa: CASSPRGETQYF
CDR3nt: TGCGCCAGCAGCCCTCGAGGGGAGACCCAGTACTTC

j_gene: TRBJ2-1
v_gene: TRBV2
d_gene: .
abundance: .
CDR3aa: CASSSNPSGEQFF
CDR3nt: TGTGCCAGCAGTTCTAACCCGTCGGGTGAGCAGTTCTTC

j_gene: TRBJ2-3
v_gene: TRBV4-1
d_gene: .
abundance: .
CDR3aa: CASSQAGASSTDTQYF
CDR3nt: TGCGCCAGCAGCCAGGCGGGGGCCTCTAGCACAGATACGCAGTATTTT

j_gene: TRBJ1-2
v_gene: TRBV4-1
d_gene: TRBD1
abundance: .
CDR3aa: CASSQTDRPSYGYTF
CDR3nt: TGCGCCAGCAGCCAGACGGACAGGCCTAGCTATGGCTACACCTTC

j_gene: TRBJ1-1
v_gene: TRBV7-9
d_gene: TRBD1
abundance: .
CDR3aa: CASGLVNRGTEAFF
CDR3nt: TGTGCCAGCGGACTCGTTAACAGGGGCACTGAAGCTTTCTTT

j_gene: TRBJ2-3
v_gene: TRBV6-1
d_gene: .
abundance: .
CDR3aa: CASSHRQADTQYF
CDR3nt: TGTGCCAGCAGTCACCGACAGGCAGATACGCAGTATTTT

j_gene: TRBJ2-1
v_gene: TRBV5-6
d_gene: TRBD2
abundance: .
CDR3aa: CASSSPGTSGNEQFF
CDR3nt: TGTGCCAGCAGCTCCCCCGGGACTAGCGGGAATGAGCAGTTCTTC

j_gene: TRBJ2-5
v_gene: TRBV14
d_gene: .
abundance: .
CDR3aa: CASSQVQRETQYF
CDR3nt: TGTGCCAGCAGCCAAGTTCAGAGGGAGACCCAGTACTTC

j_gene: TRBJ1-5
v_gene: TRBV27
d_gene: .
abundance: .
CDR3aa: CASSLYAGANNQPQHF
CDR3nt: TGTGCCAGCAGTTTATATGCAGGGGCGAACAATCAGCCCCAGCATTTT

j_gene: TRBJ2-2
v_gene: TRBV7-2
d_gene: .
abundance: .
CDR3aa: CASSREGSKGGELFF
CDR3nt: TGTGCCAGCAGCCGCGAAGGGTCTAAGGGGGGGGAGCTGTTTTTT

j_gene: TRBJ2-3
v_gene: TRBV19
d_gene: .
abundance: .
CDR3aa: CASSPSDSGVSGDTQYF
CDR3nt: TGTGCCAGTAGTCCCAGCGATAGCGGAGTGTCGGGGGATACGCAGTATTTT

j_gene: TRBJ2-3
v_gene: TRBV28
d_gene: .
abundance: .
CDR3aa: CASSFGGGVDSTDTQYF
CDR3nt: TGTGCCAGCAGTTTCGGAGGCGGGGTGGATAGCACAGATACGCAGTATTTT